These 14 T cell receptor beta chains were sequenced from one sample in a study of T cell repertoires in cytomegalovirus infection. TCRdb reanalysed the reads using MiXCR and keeps one entry per CDR3 protein. The sample has 150,000 to 160,000 distinct CDR3 sequences; less than 25% are singletons. What was sequenced was PBMCs. The receptor set was obtained from a human donor in good health (CMV status not recorded). Some clones in this sample may be carry-over from other donors' samples.

This clonotype was recorded a few times. V is TRBV11-2 and J is TRBJ2-3; D possibly corresponds to TRBD1 (6 bases). CDR1 SGHAT and CDR2 FQNNGV come from the germline V gene. The CDR3 is 13 residues long. The V end was cut by 10 bases, the J end by 3 bases, with 14 bases between. The CDR3 nucleotides read TGTGCCACCCAGAAAACAGGGACAGATACGCAGTATTTT. It encodes CATQKTGTDTQYF. The full variable domain, rest sourced from reference TRBV11-2 and TRBJ2-3, is EAGVAQSPRYKIIEKRQSVAFWCNPISGHATLYWYQQILGQGPKLLIQFQNNGVVDDSQLPKDRFSAERLKGVDSTLKIQPAKLEDSAVYLCATQKTGTDTQYFGPGTRLTVL.

The CDR3 DNA follows: TGTGCCAGCAGTTTAGCGGGGTCGCGGGCTTTCTTT. It encodes CASSLAGSRAFF. The J gene is TRBJ1-1, the V gene TRBV28, with D hard to call. CDR1 is MDHEN, CDR2 SYDVKM, per germline. V lost 2 bases, J lost 11 bases, and 12 bases lay in between. The CDR3 contains 12 residues.

About this clonotype: A much larger clone differs by one base, so this may be a read error. The chain joins TRBV7-4 to TRBJ1-2, with D unresolved. Germline values: CDR1 SGHVT, CDR2 SQSDAQ. This CDR3 has 14 residues. The CDR3: CASSLETGYYGHTF. CDR3 nucleotide sequence: TGTGCCAGCAGCCTTGAGACGGGATACTATGGCCACACCTTC.

The V gene is TRBV2, the J gene TRBJ1-2, with TRBD1 matching 8 bases. With V trimmed by 4 bases and J by 5 bases, 6 bases remained unmatched. Germline CDR1 SNHLY, CDR2 FYNNEI. The CDR3 covers 14 residues. The CDR3 DNA reads as TGTGCCAGCAGTGGGACAGGGAGGAAATATGGCTACACCTTC. This encodes CASSGTGRKYGYTF.

There are many counts of this clonotype. Relative to the germline gene, one junction end is altered; a read error may explain this. The rearrangement links TRBV19 to TRBJ1-1; D gene uncertain. Germline loops: CDR1 LNHDA, CDR2 SQIVND (reference sequence). This CDR3 has 16 residues. The CDR3 sequence is CARSKCMNRGNTEAFF. The CDR3 DNA sequence: TGTGCCAGAAGTAAATGTATGAACCGGGGGAACACTGAAGCTTTCTTT.

The V and J genes are TRBV10-3 and TRBJ2-7; 7 nucleotides match TRBD1. The germline V gene has CDR1 ENHRY and CDR2 SYGVKD. The J segment lost 5 bases and the V segment lost 4 bases, leaving 5 bases of the junction unmatched. CDR3 length equals 13 residues. CDR3 in DNA: TGTGCCATCAGTGGGCCGACAGGGAACGAGCAGTACTTC. Translated: CAISGPTGNEQYF.

With regard to this clonotype: This may come from a read error, since a much larger clone is one base off. The V gene is TRBV7-2, the J gene TRBJ2-7; D tentatively fits TRBD1 or TRBD2 (6 bases each). Germline V gives CDR1 SGHTA, CDR2 FQGNSA. This CDR3 comprises 14 residues. CDR3 in amino acids: CVSSRGTNPYEQYF. As DNA, the CDR3 is TGTGTCAGCAGCCGGGGGACAAATCCCTACGAGCAGTACTTC.

In its sample, this clonotype was seen many times. One end of the junction is discordant with germline, which a read error may explain. V is TRBV7-2 and J is TRBJ2-4, with D possibly TRBD2 on 5 matching bases. Per germline, CDR1 SGHTA and CDR2 FQGNSA. The CDR3 is 12 amino acids. CDR3 sequence (DNA): TGTGCCAGCAGCTCGTTCCCCCTAGCTCAATCTTTC. Amino acids: CASSSFPLAQSF.

A few counts support this clonotype. The J gene is TRBJ1-1, the V gene TRBV7-9; tentatively, D is TRBD1 (5 bases). Germline values: CDR1 SEHNR, CDR2 FQNEAQ (reference sequence). This CDR3 comprises 13 residues. Trimming removed 4 bases from V and 3 bases from J, with 9 bases in between. The CDR3 protein is CASSWGGDTEAFF. CDR3 nucleotide sequence: TGTGCCAGCAGCTGGGGGGGAGACACTGAAGCTTTCTTT.

This clonotype was seen only a few times. The V call is TRBV11-2, the J call TRBJ2-5; D unresolved. V dropped 5 bases and J dropped 2 bases, with 6 bases sitting between them. The CDR3 runs to 12 residues. Per germline, CDR1 SGHAT and CDR2 FQNNGV. CDR3 amino acids: CASSDRQETQYF. The DNA of the CDR3 is TGTGCCAGCAGCGACCGACAAGAGACCCAGTACTTC.

The chain recombines TRBV12-3 or TRBV12-4 with TRBJ2-5, with a weak D call TRBD2 (6 bases). V lost 0 bases and J 5 bases, leaving 13 bases between the germline ends. The CDR3 extends over 15 amino acids. The CDR3 region is CASSLAGLVSETQYF. CDR3 coding DNA: TGTGCCAGCAGTTTAGCGGGACTGGTTTCGGAGACCCAGTACTTC.

The chain carries TRBV19 and TRBJ1-1; D might be TRBD1 (5 bases). The CDR3 totals 14 residues. Germline V CDR1 and CDR2: LNHDA, SQIVND (reference sequence). Trimming pared 6 bases from V and 0 bases from J, leaving 11 bases between. The CDR3 DNA reads as TGTGCCAGTAGAGCGGGGCTATTGAACACTGAAGCTTTCTTT. Translation: CASRAGLLNTEAFF.

As to this clonotype: A much bigger clone sits one base away, suggesting this may be a read error. This chain uses TRBV7-2 with TRBJ1-6; D unclear. This CDR3 has 16 residues. The germline V gene has CDR1 SGHTA and CDR2 FQGNSA. CDR3 in DNA: TGTGCCAGCACCCAGTGGCGGAGCTCCTATAATTCACCCCTCCTCTTT. Translated, it gives CASTQWRSSYNSPLLF.

This clonotype was seen a few times. V and J are TRBV7-9 and TRBJ2-7; D may be TRBD1 (6 bases). V lost 5 bases and J 7 bases, leaving 12 bases between the germline ends. The CDR3 consists of 12 residues. CDR1 and CDR2 (germline): SEHNR, FQNEAQ (reference sequence). CDR3 in DNA: TGTGCCAGCAGCCCTCAGGGGCTGGAGCAGTACTTC. Amino acids: CASSPQGLEQYF.